The clone carrying this T cell receptor beta chain was counted only a few times. This entry comes from a study of early T cells in non-severe SARS-CoV-2 infection. Study details: The chains were unpaired, and the sequenced material was bulk RNA from unsorted whole blood.

Molecules of cDNA were individually given unique molecular identifiers that were attached to them. TCRdb passed the 5' RACE reads through MiXCR, listing each CDR3 protein once. The sample has about 110,000 distinct CDR3 sequences; roughly 11% are singletons. The CDR3 covers 14 residues. With 1 base clipped from V and 4 bases from J, the junction kept 0 bases outside the gene matches. CDR1 and CDR2 (germline): LGHNA, YSLEER. The V call is TRBV4-3, the J call TRBJ2-3, with 9 bases that match TRBD1. Specimen: whole blood. The sequence derives from an adult who was a healthcare worker with PCR-confirmed SARS-CoV-2 infection or an uninfected control (not recorded which). The DNA for the CDR3 is TGCGCCAGCAGCCAAGGGACAGGGGCAGATACGCAGTATTTT. This sequence encodes CASSQGTGADTQYF.